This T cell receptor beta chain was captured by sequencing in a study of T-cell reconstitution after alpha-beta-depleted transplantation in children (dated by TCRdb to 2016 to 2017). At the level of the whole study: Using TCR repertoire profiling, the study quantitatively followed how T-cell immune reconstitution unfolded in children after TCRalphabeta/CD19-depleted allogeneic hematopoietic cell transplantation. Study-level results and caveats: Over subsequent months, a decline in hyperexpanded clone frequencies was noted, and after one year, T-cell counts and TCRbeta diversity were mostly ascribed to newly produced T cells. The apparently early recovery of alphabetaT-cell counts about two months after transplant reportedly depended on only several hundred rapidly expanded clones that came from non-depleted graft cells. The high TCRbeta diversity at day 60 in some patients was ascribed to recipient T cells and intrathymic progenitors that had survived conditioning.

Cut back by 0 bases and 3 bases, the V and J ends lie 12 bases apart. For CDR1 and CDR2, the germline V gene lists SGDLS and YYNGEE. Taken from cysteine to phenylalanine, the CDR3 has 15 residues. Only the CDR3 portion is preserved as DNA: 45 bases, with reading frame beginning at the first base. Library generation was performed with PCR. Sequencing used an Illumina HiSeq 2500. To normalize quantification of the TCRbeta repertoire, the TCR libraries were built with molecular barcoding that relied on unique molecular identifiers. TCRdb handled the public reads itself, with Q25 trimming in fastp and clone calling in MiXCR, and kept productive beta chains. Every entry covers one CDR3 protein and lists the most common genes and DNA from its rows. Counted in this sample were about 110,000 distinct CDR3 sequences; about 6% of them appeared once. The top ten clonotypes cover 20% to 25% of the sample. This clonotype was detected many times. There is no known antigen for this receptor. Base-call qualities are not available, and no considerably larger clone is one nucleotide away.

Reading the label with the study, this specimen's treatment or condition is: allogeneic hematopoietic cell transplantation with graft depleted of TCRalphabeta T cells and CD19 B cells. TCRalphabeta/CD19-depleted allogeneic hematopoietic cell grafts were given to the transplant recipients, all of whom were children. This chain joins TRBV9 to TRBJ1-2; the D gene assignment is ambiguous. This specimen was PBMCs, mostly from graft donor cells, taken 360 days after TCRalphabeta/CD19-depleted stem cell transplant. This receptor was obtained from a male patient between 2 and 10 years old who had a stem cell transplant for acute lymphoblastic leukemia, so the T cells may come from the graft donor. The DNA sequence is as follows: TGTGCCAGCAGCGTAGAGGGTCGGACCCACTATGGCTACACCTTC. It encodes CASSVEGRTHYGYTF.